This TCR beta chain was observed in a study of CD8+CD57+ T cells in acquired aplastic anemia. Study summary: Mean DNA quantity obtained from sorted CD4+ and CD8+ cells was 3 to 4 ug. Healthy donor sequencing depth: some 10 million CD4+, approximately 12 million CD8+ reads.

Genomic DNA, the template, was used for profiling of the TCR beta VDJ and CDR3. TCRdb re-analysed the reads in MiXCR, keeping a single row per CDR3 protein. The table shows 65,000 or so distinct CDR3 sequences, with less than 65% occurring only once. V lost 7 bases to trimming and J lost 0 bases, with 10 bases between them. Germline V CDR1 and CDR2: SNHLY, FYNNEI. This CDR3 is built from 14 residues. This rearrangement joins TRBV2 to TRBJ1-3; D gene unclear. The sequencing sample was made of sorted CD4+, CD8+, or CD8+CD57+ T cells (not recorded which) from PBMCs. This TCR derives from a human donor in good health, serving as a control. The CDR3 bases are TGTGCCAGCACCCCACGGGCCTCTGGAAACACCATATATTTT. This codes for CASTPRASGNTIYF.